One and the same sample provided the 20 T cell receptor beta chains below, sequenced in a study of cytomegalovirus exposure and HLA in healthy donors. A multiplex PCR was run with 60 Vbeta primers and 13 Jbeta primers. Sequencing was performed with immunoSEQ multiplex PCR; in TCRdb, only in-frame clones are kept and a portion is missing. The sample holds 100,000 to 150,000 clones; 81% are singletons and the top ten take around 2%. The material sequenced was PBMCs. The receptors derive from a man aged 40-49 years in good health and CMV-seronegative.

This clone appeared a single time. The chain has TRBV4-3 and TRBJ2-7; tentative D call: TRBD1 (6 bases). The CDR3 is 13 amino acids. Between the trimmed V and J ends, which lost 2 bases and 3 bases, there was a span of 8 bases. Germline V gives CDR1 LGHNA, CDR2 YSLEER. The CDR3 spells CASSQSDSYEQYF. The DNA for the CDR3 is TGCGCCAGCAGCCAATCGGACAGCTACGAGCAGTACTTC.

This chain uses TRBV18 with TRBJ2-7; a possible D gene is TRBD2 (5 bases). This CDR3 is built from 14 residues. Germline loops: CDR1 KGHSH, CDR2 LQKENI. V was shortened by 6 bases and J by 6 bases, with 18 bases between the two germline ends. The CDR3 protein is CASSRGRGSSEQYF. CDR3 coding DNA: TGTGCCAGCTCCCGGGGTAGAGGGAGTAGCGAGCAGTACTTC.

The chain couples TRBV28 to TRBJ2-7; TRBD2 agrees at 8 bases. Germline CDR1 is MDHEN and CDR2 is SYDVKM. The CDR3 contains 12 residues. With V trimmed by 3 bases and J by 11 bases, 6 bases remained unmatched. CDR3 sequence (DNA): TGTGCCAGCAGTTTCCCGGGGGGGGTGGAGTACTTC. The encoded protein is CASSFPGGVEYF.

Note on this clone: One end of the junction fails to match germline, which may point to a read error. The rearrangement links TRBV29-1 to TRBJ2-3; the match to TRBD2 covers 9 bases. This CDR3 has 15 residues. Per germline, CDR1 SQVTM and CDR2 ANQGSEA. The CDR3 DNA reads TGCAGCGTCATAGCGGGGGATGGGTTGGCAGATACGCAGTGTTTT. This translates into CSVIAGDGLADTQCF.

This clone was counted once. The chain carries TRBV7-8 and TRBJ2-5; 12 bases fit TRBD2. The CDR3 spans 17 residues. Trimming at V came to 5 bases and at J to 5 bases, leaving 12 bases not matched to a gene. The germline gives CDR1 SGHVS, CDR2 FQNEAQ. The CDR3 DNA follows: TGTGCCAGCAGCGCGAACCTACTAGCGGGGGGCCGGGAGACCCAGTACTTC. It specifies CASSANLLAGGRETQYF.

This chain connects TRBV20-1 to TRBJ2-1; weak D call: TRBD1 (5 bases). CDR3 length: 11 amino acids. Germline V gene data show CDR1 as DFQATT and CDR2 as SNEGSKA (reference sequence). V shed 5 bases and J shed 5 bases, with 7 bases lying between them. The CDR3 sequence: CSAEQDNEQFF. In DNA, the CDR3 is TGCAGTGCTGAACAGGACAATGAGCAGTTCTTC.

Here the CDR3 DNA reads TGTGCCAGCAGCGTAGCTACTCTTGAGACCCAGTACTTC. Protein: CASSVATLETQYF. The V and J genes are TRBV9 and TRBJ2-5; no definite D call. V was clipped by 0 bases and J by 5 bases, with 8 bases between them. Germline V gene lookup returns CDR1 SGDLS and CDR2 YYNGEE. The CDR3 covers 13 residues.

The rearrangement uses TRBV5-1 and TRBJ1-1; no clear D gene. Trimming left V 1 base short and J 3 bases short, with 10 bases between. The CDR3 consists of 14 residues. Looked up from germline, CDR1 is SGHRS and CDR2 is YFSETQ. CDR3 sequence: CASSLNLRDTEAFF. The CDR3 DNA is TGCGCCAGCAGCTTGAACCTAAGAGACACTGAAGCTTTCTTT.

The rearrangement links TRBV5-4 to TRBJ2-7; 11 bases line up with TRBD2. The CDR3 contains 14 residues. Germline CDR1 reads SGHNT; CDR2 reads YYREEE (reference sequence). V lost 4 bases and J lost 3; bases outside the gene matches: 3. The CDR3 protein is CASSLAGGDYEQYF. Written as DNA, the CDR3 is TGTGCCAGCAGCCTAGCGGGAGGAGACTACGAGCAGTACTTC.

This sequence joins TRBV27 and TRBJ2-3; 7 bases agree with TRBD1. The CDR3 consists of 14 residues. J was trimmed by 5 bases and V by 6 bases; bases with no gene match: 8. The germline V gene has CDR1 MNHEY and CDR2 SMNVEV (reference sequence). The CDR3 spells CASRTGTAEDTQYF. The CDR3 DNA is TGTGCCAGCAGGACCGGGACAGCGGAAGATACGCAGTATTTT.

This clone was found a few times. The rearrangement uses TRBV10-3 and TRBJ1-4, with D perhaps TRBD1 (5 bases). CDR1 and CDR2 (germline): ENHRY, SYGVKD. This CDR3 is 17 amino acids long. Trimming took off 1 base at V and 4 bases at J, with 16 bases between the two ends. CDR3 amino acids: CAISEFRPGLLNEKLFF. CDR3 nucleotide sequence: TGTGCCATCAGTGAGTTTCGGCCGGGACTCCTTAATGAAAAACTGTTTTTT.

The chain recombines TRBV27 with TRBJ1-1; 11 bases map to TRBD1. This CDR3 is built from 16 residues. V trimming: 3 bases; J trimming: 1 base; junction bases outside the gene matches: 4. Germline CDR1 reads MNHEY; CDR2 reads SMNVEV (reference sequence). CDR3 region: CASSFGQGAANTEAFF. CDR3 DNA: TGTGCCAGCAGTTTTGGACAGGGGGCGGCGAACACTGAAGCTTTCTTT.

V usage is TRBV6-5 and J usage is TRBJ1-1; tentatively, D is TRBD1 (5 bases). The V end lost 6 bases, the J end lost 5 bases, and 10 bases lay between the germline ends. Germline V gene data show CDR1 as MNHEY and CDR2 as SVGAGI. The CDR3 is 12 residues long. CDR3 residues: CASRQTVTEAFF. CDR3 DNA sequence: TGTGCCAGCAGGCAGACAGTTACTGAAGCTTTCTTT.

V and J are TRBV9 and TRBJ1-1; D uncertain. The germline gives CDR1 SGDLS, CDR2 YYNGEE. This CDR3 spans 12 amino acids. V dropped 0 bases and J dropped 7 bases, with 7 bases sitting between them. CDR3 region: CASSVGVDEAFF. The CDR3 nucleotides read TGTGCCAGCAGCGTAGGTGTAGATGAAGCTTTCTTT.

This chain uses TRBV7-9 with TRBJ2-2; D gene uncertain. This CDR3 comprises 13 residues. The V and J ends lost 5 bases and 9 bases respectively, with 13 bases between them. Germline V gene lookup returns CDR1 SEHNR and CDR2 FQNEAQ (reference sequence). CDR3 bases: TGTGCCAGCAGCCCCCCAGTCCCGTGGGAGCTGTTTTTT. It specifies CASSPPVPWELFF.

This chain connects TRBV5-1 to TRBJ1-1; 8 positions match TRBD1. CDR1 SGHRS and CDR2 YFSETQ come from the germline V gene. V trimming: 5 bases; J trimming: 5 bases; junction bases outside the gene matches: 5. The CDR3 has 13 residues. In DNA form, the CDR3 reads TGCGCCAGCAGTTTAACAGGGGGTACTGAAGCTTTCTTT. It codes for CASSLTGGTEAFF.

This clone was found a few times. The rearrangement links TRBV6-1 to TRBJ1-1; 7 bases agree with TRBD1. The CDR3 runs 17 residues. Germline V gives CDR1 MNHNS, CDR2 SASEGT. V lost 3 bases to trimming and J lost 1 base; unmatched junction nucleotides: 11. The CDR3 loop reads CASSDIMTGQANTEAFF. The DNA for the CDR3 is TGTGCCAGCAGTGATATTATGACCGGACAGGCGAACACTGAAGCTTTCTTT.

This clone was seen a single time. The junction and the germline gene differ at one end; a read error may be behind it. Other DNA sequences in this sample translate to the same CDR3. The V call is TRBV7-2, the J call TRBJ1-2, with D unclear. Germline lookup yields CDR1 SGHTA and CDR2 FQGNSA. This CDR3 is 13 amino acids long. CDR3 region: CASSLGQDYGYTF. CDR3 sequence (DNA): TGTGCCAGCAGCTTAGGCCAGGACTATGGTTACACCTTC.

The chain recombines TRBV6-5 with TRBJ1-2; a possible D gene is TRBD1 (5 bases). Trimming took off 8 bases at V and 1 base at J, with 17 bases between the two ends. This CDR3 is built from 15 residues. Germline CDR1 MNHEY, CDR2 SVGAGI. The CDR3 sequence: CASGPSPQGNYGYTF. CDR3 in DNA: TGTGCCAGCGGCCCTTCGCCGCAGGGTAACTATGGCTACACCTTC.

This chain connects TRBV19 to TRBJ2-2; 7 nucleotides agree with TRBD1. The germline V gene encodes CDR1 LNHDA and CDR2 SQIVND (reference sequence). CDR3 length equals 16 residues. J lost 6 bases, V lost 0 bases, and 7 bases had no gene match. The CDR3 DNA sequence: TGTGCCAGTAGTATAGAGGGGACAGTAAGAGCCGGGGAGCTGTTTTTT. Translating gives CASSIEGTVRAGELFF.